This TCR beta chain was found in a study of immune evolution from preneoplasia to lung adenocarcinoma. General study findings and limits: Clonality was highest in normal lung, lower in later-stage lesions apparently.

Premalignant or tumor cells were enriched by macro-dissection after pathologic assessment. Comment on this clone: Its specificity is unknown.

Germline V CDR1 and CDR2: SQVTM, ANQGSEA. The CDR3 is 14 residues long. V was cut by 5 bases and J by 0 bases, with 11 bases left in between. The data were produced by immunoSEQ multiplex PCR, yet TCRdb's version contains in-frame clones alone and is incomplete. The sample includes over 4,000 clones, nearly 90% of them seen just once. Sequenced: FFPE invasive lung adenocarcinoma tissue. The rearrangement links TRBV29-1 to TRBJ2-1; perhaps TRBD2 as D (5 bases). This clonotype originated in a person between 50 and 60 years old with lung adenocarcinoma. The chain's CDR3 is CSVRIGSSYNEQFF. As DNA, the CDR3 is TGCAGCGTTCGTATAGGGAGCTCCTACAATGAGCAGTTCTTC.